A selection of T cell receptor beta chains follows, all from one sample in a study of low-dose radiotherapy and immunotherapy resistance in tumors. TCRdb re-called the reads through MiXCR, storing one row per CDR3 protein. The sample shows tens of thousands of distinct CDR3 sequences, more than 20% of them seen only once. The sample in question was PBMCs, obtained after low-dose radiotherapy plus immunotherapy. The receptors were sampled from a female donor with ovarian cancer. CDR3s include the opening cysteine and the closing phenylalanine or tryptophan. D genes are given only for firm matches. Some rows mark clone size as missing; the rest say once, few, many or name a class of expanded clone.

D gene,J gene,V gene,clone size,CDR3 length,CDR3 DNA,CDR3 protein
NA,TRBJ2-7,TRBV11-2,many,14,TGTGCCAGCAGCATCGGGACTCGGGACTACGAGCAGTACTTC,CASSIGTRDYEQYF
TRBD1,TRBJ1-5,TRBV5-1,medium-sized,14,TGCGCCAGCAGCCCAGGGGGCGCGGGCCAGCCCCAGCATTTT,CASSPGGAGQPQHF
TRBD2,TRBJ2-3,TRBV30,many,17,TGTGCCTGGAGTGCCAGCCTCGGGACTAGCGGTATAGATACGCAGTATTTT,CAWSASLGTSGIDTQYF
NA,TRBJ1-2,TRBV20-1,many,18,TGCAGTGCTAGAGATCTCCGGGCCCTACCACGGTCTAACTATGGCTACACCTTC,CSARDLRALPRSNYGYTF
TRBD2,TRBJ2-2,TRBV7-2,many,16,TGTGCCAGCAGTAAAGTAGCGGGAGAGGACACCGGGGAGCTGTTTTTT,CASSKVAGEDTGELFF
NA,TRBJ2-7,TRBV7-6,many,13,TGTGCCAGCAGCTTAGCCGTAACCTACGAGCAGTACTTC,CASSLAVTYEQYF
TRBD1,TRBJ1-5,TRBV2,NA,15,TGTGCCAGCAGTACGGGACAGGACAGCAATCAGCCCCAGCATTTT,CASSTGQDSNQPQHF
NA,TRBJ1-2,TRBV5-1,few,14,TGCGCCAGCAGCTTAGAGTCCGTGAACTATGGCTACACCTTC,CASSLESVNYGYTF
NA,TRBJ2-5,TRBV5-1,NA,13,TGCGCCAGCAGCAGCTTAACGGGAGAGACCCAGTACTTC,CASSSLTGETQYF
NA,TRBJ1-1,TRBV12-3/TRBV12-4,few,15,TGTGCCAGCAGCCCCTTGGCTCCTCGGGGGACTGAAGCTTTCTTT,CASSPLAPRGTEAFF
NA,TRBJ1-1,TRBV6-2/TRBV6-3,many,16,TGTGCCAGCAGTTCTTATTCAGCAGGTCCAAACACTGAAGCTTTCTTT,CASSSYSAGPNTEAFF
NA,TRBJ2-3,TRBV20-1,many,13,TGCAGTGCCCCACCCGGGGGATCAGATACGCAGTATTTT,CSAPPGGSDTQYF
TRBD2,TRBJ2-1,TRBV5-6,many,16,TGTGCCAGCAGCTTACTCAGCGGGGGGTTTTGGGATGAGCAGTTCTTC,CASSLLSGGFWDEQFF
TRBD2,TRBJ2-1,TRBV29-1,many,14,TGCAGCGTTGATGGTCGCGGGAGGTACAATGAGCAGTTCTTC,CSVDGRGRYNEQFF
TRBD1,TRBJ1-5,TRBV19,many,14,TGTGCCAGTACTCGGGCAGGGGGACGTCAGCCCCAGCATTTT,CASTRAGGRQPQHF
NA,TRBJ2-7,TRBV18,NA,14,TGTGCCAGCTCACCAGACACCAGTGCCTACGAGCAGTACTTC,CASSPDTSAYEQYF
NA,TRBJ1-3,TRBV11-2,NA,16,TGTGCCAGCAGCTTAGGGGCGGCATCCTCTGGAAACACCATATATTTT,CASSLGAASSGNTIYF
NA,TRBJ2-5,TRBV12-3/TRBV12-4,many,13,TGTGCCAGCAGTCTTGAGCGGCAAGAGACCCAGTACTTC,CASSLERQETQYF
NA,TRBJ1-4,TRBV6-8,NA,13,TGTGCCAGCAGTTTGGGACCAGAGAGAAAACTGTTTTTT,CASSLGPERKLFF
NA,TRBJ2-7,TRBV5-1,many,13,TGCGCCAGCAGCTTAGACAGATCCTACGAGCAGTACTTC,CASSLDRSYEQYF
NA,TRBJ1-1,TRBV9,many,15,TGTGCCAGCAGCGTAGATTGGCAGGGGAACACTGAAGCTTTCTTT,CASSVDWQGNTEAFF
TRBD1,TRBJ2-1,TRBV10-3,many,19,TGTGCCATCAGTGATAGTGGACAGGGTCCCATTCCCTCCTACAATGAGCAGTTCTTC,CAISDSGQGPIPSYNEQFF
NA,TRBJ1-5,TRBV20-1,many,14,TGCAGTGCTAGACAGGGAGGAAGCAATCAGCCCCAGCATTTT,CSARQGGSNQPQHF
NA,TRBJ2-7,TRBV28,many,12,TGTGCCAGCAGTTTAAGCCAGTCCGAGCAGTACTTC,CASSLSQSEQYF
NA,TRBJ1-5,TRBV3-1,many,13,TGTGCCAGCAGCCAAGTCCCCCGGCAGCCCCAGCATTTT,CASSQVPRQPQHF
NA,TRBJ1-6,TRBV12-3/TRBV12-4,many,13,TGTGCCAGCAGTTTGCGACATGGGTCACCCCTCCACTTT,CASSLRHGSPLHF
NA,TRBJ2-3,TRBV5-1,NA,18,TGCGCCAGCGGTTCTGGCGCATTCGCAAGTGCTAGCACAGATACGCAGTATTTT,CASGSGAFASASTDTQYF
NA,TRBJ2-5,TRBV29-1,many,12,TGCAGCGTTGGGGTAGACCAAGAGACCCAGTACTTC,CSVGVDQETQYF
TRBD2,TRBJ2-5,TRBV29-1,many,12,TGCAGCGGCTCCTCTAGCGGAGAGACCCAGTACTTC,CSGSSSGETQYF
TRBD2,TRBJ2-1,TRBV9,once,14,TGTGCCAGCAGCGACGCGGGAGGACGCAATGAGCAGTTCTTC,CASSDAGGRNEQFF
NA,TRBJ1-2,TRBV30,many,11,TGTGCCTGGAGCGAAGACCATGGCTACACCTTC,CAWSEDHGYTF
TRBD1,TRBJ1-1,TRBV20-1,few,13,TGCAGTGCAGGGACAGGGGTGAACACTGAAGCTTTCTTT,CSAGTGVNTEAFF
NA,TRBJ2-1,TRBV20-1,many,12,TGCAGTGCGGACGAATTGGGGCGGGAGCAGTTCTTC,CSADELGREQFF
TRBD1,TRBJ2-5,TRBV7-2,many,13,TGTGCCAGCAGCTTAGCTAAAAGGGGGCCCCAGTACTTC,CASSLAKRGPQYF
NA,TRBJ2-7,TRBV6-1,many,14,TGTGCCAGCAGTGAAGCTGGAGGCTCCTACGAGCAGTACTTC,CASSEAGGSYEQYF
TRBD2,TRBJ2-1,TRBV10-3,few,20,TGTGCCATCAGTGGGACGAACGAAGCGGGGACCATAACTTTATACAATGAGCAGTTCTTC,CAISGTNEAGTITLYNEQFF
TRBD2,TRBJ2-1,TRBV18,many,14,TGTGCCAGCTCAGTCGCGGCTAGCGGCAATGAGCAGTTCTTC,CASSVAASGNEQFF
TRBD1,TRBJ1-2,TRBV27,many,13,TGTGCCAGCAGCCGTGACAGGGGCTATGGCTACACCTTC,CASSRDRGYGYTF
TRBD2,TRBJ2-3,TRBV12-3/TRBV12-4,many,15,TGTGCCAGCAGCCGGACTAGCGGGAGGTCAGATACGCAGTATTTT,CASSRTSGRSDTQYF
NA,TRBJ1-6,TRBV15,many,14,TGTGCCACCAGCAGAGATCCGGGGAATTCACCCCTCCACTTT,CATSRDPGNSPLHF
NA,TRBJ2-1,TRBV5-6,many,15,TGTGCCAGCTGGGCTTGGGGAGGCGGCTACAATGAGCAGTTCTTC,CASWAWGGGYNEQFF
TRBD2,TRBJ2-7,TRBV3-1,many,15,TGTGCCAGCAGCCAAGTCCCTAGCGGGACCTACGAGCAGTACTTC,CASSQVPSGTYEQYF
NA,TRBJ2-5,TRBV10-3,many,13,TGTGCCATCAGGGGAGATTCTCAAGAGACCCAGTACTTC,CAIRGDSQETQYF
NA,TRBJ2-7,TRBV5-5,many,13,TGTGCCAGCAGCCCCCTGGGTGTCCACGAGCAGTACTTC,CASSPLGVHEQYF